Listed here is a single T cell receptor beta chain. The antigen is not known. Profiled with immunoSEQ multiplex PCR; TCRdb holds only in-frame clones, not every one. The data contain about 97,000 clones, 86% of them singletons. CDR1 and CDR2 from the germline V gene are LGHNA and YSLEER. V trimming: 0 bases; J trimming: 3 bases; junction bases outside the gene matches: 11. The CDR3 consists of 18 residues. The sample originates from a study of T cell responses to AZD1222 COVID-19 vaccine. Study results and limitations: Seropositive at baseline were only 5 to 7 AZD1222 recipients. Reportedly, nearly half of unique spike TCRs recognized epitopes outside B.1.351/B.1.1.7 mutations. White British donors predominated, females outnumbered males, and clonal diversity was possibly underestimated.

This sequence was found in an adult in good health. This material consisted of peripheral blood, taken on day 0 of AZD1222 vaccination. The rearrangement links TRBV4-3 to TRBJ1-5; TRBD1 matches at 7 bases. CDR3 residues: CASSQDFAGGRANQPQHF. As DNA, the CDR3 is TGCGCCAGCAGCCAAGATTTCGCAGGGGGAAGAGCCAATCAGCCCCAGCATTTT.